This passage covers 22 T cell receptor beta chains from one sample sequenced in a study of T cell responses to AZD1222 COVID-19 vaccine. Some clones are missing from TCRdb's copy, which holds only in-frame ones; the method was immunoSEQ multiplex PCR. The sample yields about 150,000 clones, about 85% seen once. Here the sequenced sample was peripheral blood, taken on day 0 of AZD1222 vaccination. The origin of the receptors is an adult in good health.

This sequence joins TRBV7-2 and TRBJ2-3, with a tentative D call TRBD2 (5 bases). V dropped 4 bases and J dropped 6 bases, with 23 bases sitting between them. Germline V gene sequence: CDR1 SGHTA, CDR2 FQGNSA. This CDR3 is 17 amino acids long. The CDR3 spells CASSWPLAGSQRDTQYF. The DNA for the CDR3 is TGTGCCAGCAGCTGGCCCTTGGCGGGCAGCCAGCGCGATACGCAGTATTTT.

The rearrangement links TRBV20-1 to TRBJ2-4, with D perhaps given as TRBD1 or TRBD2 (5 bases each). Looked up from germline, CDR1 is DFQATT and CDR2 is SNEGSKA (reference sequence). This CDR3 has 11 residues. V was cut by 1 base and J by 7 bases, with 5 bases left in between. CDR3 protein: CSARGGNIQYF. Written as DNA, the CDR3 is TGCAGTGCTAGAGGGGGGAACATTCAGTACTTC.

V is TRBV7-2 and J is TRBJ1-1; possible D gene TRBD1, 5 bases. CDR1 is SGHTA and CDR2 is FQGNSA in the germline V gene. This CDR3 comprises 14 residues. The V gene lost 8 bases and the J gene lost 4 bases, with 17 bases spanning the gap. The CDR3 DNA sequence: TGTGCCAGCCAGAGGGGACCGATGGCCACTGAAGCTTTCTTT. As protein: CASQRGPMATEAFF.

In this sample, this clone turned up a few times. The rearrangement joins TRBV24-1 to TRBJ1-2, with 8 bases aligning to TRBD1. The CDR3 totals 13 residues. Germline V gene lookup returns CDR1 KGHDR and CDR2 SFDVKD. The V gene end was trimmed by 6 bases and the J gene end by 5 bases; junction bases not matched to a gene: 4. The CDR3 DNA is TGTGCCACCAGTCAGGGGGCGGAGTATGGCTACACCTTC. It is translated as CATSQGAEYGYTF.

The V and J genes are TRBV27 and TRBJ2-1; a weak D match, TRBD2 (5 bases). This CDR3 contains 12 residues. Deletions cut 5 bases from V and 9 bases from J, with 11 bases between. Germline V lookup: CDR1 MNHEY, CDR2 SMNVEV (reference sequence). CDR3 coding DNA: TGTGCCAGCAGTCTCGGGGAGTCTGAGCAGTTCTTC. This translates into CASSLGESEQFF.

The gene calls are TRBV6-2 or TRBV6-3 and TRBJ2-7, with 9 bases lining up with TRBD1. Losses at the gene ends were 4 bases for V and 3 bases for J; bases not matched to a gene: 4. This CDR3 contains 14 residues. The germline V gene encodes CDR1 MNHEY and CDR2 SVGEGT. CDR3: CASSSTGGIYEQYF. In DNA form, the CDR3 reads TGTGCCAGCAGTTCTACAGGGGGCATCTACGAGCAGTACTTC.

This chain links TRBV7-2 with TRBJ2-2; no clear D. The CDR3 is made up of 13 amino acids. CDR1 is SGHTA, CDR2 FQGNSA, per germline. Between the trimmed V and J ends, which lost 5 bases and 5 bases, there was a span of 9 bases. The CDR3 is CASSRVGTGELFF. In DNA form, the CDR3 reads TGTGCCAGCAGCCGAGTGGGTACCGGGGAGCTGTTTTTT.

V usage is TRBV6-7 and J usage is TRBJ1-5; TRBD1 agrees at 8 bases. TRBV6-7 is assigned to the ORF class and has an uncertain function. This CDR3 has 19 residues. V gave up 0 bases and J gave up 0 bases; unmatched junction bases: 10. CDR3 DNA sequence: TGTGCCAGCAGTTACTCGCAGGGGGCCGAGGGATATAGCAATCAGCCCCAGCATTTT. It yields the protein CASSYSQGAEGYSNQPQHF.

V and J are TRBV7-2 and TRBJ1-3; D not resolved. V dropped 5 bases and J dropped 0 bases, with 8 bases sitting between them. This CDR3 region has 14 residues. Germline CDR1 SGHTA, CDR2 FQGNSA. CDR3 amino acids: CASSREASGNTIYF. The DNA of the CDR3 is TGTGCCAGCAGCAGGGAGGCCTCTGGAAACACCATATATTTT.

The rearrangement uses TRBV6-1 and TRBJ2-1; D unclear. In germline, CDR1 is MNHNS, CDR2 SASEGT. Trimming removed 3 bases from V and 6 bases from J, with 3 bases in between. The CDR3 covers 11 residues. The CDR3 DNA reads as TGTGCCAGCAGTGACCGCAATGAGCAGTTCTTC. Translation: CASSDRNEQFF.

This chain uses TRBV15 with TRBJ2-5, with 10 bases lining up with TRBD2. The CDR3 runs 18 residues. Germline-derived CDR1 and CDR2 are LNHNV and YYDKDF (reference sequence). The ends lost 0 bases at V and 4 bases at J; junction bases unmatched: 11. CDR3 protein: CATSRDPPSGGLGETQYF. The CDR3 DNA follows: TGTGCCACCAGCAGAGATCCTCCTAGCGGGGGTCTGGGAGAGACCCAGTACTTC.

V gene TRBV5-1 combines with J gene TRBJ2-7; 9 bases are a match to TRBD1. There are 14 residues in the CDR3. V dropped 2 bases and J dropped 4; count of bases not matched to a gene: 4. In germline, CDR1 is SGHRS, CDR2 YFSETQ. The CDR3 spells CASSFVGQGYEQYF. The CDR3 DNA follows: TGCGCCAGCAGCTTTGTGGGACAGGGTTACGAGCAGTACTTC. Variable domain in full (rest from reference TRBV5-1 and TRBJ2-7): KAGVTQTPRYLIKTRGQQVTLSCSPISGHRSVSWYQQTPGQGLQFLFEYFSETQRNKGNFPGRFSGRQFSNSRSEMNVSTLELGDSALYLCASSFVGQGYEQYFGPGTRLTVT.

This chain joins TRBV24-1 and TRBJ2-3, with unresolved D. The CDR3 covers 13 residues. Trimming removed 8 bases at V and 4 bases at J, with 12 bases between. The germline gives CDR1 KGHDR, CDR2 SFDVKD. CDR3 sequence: CATKGPGPDTQYF. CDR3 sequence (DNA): TGTGCCACCAAAGGCCCCGGCCCAGATACGCAGTATTTT.

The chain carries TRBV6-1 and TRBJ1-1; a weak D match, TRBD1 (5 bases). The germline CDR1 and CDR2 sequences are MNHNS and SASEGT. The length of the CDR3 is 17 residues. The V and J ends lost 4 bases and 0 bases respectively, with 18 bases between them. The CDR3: CASSGGWGEAMNTEAFF. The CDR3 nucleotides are TGTGCCAGCAGTGGGGGATGGGGGGAGGCCATGAACACTGAAGCTTTCTTT.

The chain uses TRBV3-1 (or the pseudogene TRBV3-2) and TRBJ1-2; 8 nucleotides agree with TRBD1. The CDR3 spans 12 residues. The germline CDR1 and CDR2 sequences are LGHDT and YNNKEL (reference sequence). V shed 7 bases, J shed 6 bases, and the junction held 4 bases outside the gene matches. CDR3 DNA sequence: TGTGCCAGCAAATCGGACAGGGATGGCTACACCTTC. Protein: CASKSDRDGYTF.

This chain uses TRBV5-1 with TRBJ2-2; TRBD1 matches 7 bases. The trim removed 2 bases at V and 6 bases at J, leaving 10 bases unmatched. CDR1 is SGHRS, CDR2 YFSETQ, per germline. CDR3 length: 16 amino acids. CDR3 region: CASSFVTGVDAGELFF. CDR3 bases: TGCGCCAGCAGCTTCGTTACAGGGGTTGACGCCGGGGAGCTGTTTTTT.

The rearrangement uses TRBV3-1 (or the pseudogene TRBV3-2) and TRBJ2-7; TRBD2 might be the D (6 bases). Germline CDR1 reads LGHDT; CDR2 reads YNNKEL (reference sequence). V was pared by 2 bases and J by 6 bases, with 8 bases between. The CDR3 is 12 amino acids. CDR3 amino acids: CASSQFGGEQYF. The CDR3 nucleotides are TGTGCCAGCAGCCAATTCGGGGGCGAGCAGTACTTC.

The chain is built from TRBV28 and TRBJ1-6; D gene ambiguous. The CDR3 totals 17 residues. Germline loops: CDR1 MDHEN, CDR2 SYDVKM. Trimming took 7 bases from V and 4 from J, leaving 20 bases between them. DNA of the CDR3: TGTGCCAGCATCCCGGCCGGCAGCACCTTGTATAATTCACCCCTCCACTTT. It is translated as CASIPAGSTLYNSPLHF.

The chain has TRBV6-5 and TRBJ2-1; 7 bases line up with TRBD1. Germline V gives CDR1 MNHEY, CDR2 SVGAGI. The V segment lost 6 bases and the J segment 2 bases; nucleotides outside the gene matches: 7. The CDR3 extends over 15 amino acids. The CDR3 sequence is CASRATGSTYNEQFF. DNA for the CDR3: TGTGCCAGCAGAGCGACAGGGAGTACCTACAATGAGCAGTTCTTC.

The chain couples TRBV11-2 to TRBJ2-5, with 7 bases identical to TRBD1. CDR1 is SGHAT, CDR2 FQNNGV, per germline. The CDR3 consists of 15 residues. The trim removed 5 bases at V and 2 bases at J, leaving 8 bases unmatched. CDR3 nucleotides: TGTGCCAGCAGCACAAGCAGGGGGATACAAGAGACCCAGTACTTC. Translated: CASSTSRGIQETQYF.

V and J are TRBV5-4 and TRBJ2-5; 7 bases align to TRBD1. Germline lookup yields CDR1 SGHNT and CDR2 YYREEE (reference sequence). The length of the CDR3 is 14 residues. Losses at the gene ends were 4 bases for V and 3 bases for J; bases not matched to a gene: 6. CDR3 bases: TGTGCCAGCAGCGCACCAACAGGGGAAGAGACCCAGTACTTC. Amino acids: CASSAPTGEETQYF.

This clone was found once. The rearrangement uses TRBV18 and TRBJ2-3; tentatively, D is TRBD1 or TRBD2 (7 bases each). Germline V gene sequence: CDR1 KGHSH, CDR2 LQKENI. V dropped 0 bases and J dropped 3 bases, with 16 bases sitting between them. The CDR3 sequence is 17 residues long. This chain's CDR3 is CASSPPLGQGGTDTQYF. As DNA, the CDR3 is TGTGCCAGCTCACCACCACTTGGCCAGGGGGGGACAGATACGCAGTATTTT.